Each of the 21 T cell receptor beta chains below was sequenced from the same sample in a study of T cell changes during pregnancy in multiple sclerosis. Sequenced by immunoSEQ multiplex PCR; TCRdb stores in-frame clones only, minus some. In the table there are tens of thousands of clones, 85% to 90% of which are singletons. This sample comprised CD4+ T cells from peripheral blood mononuclear cells, obtained in the first trimester of pregnancy. All receptors come from a female donor in good health, enrolled as a control in a pregnancy study.

The V gene is TRBV2, the J gene TRBJ2-3; D is ambiguous. Germline V gene sequence: CDR1 SNHLY, CDR2 FYNNEI. This CDR3 spans 13 amino acids. V was clipped by 6 bases and J by 0 bases, with 7 bases between them. The CDR3 DNA follows: TGTGCCAGCAGGGTGGGCAGCACAGATACGCAGTATTTT. Protein product: CASRVGSTDTQYF.

The CDR3 nucleotides read TGCGCCAGCAGGCTAGCGGCTGCAACCTACAATGAGCAGTTCTTC. Its translation is CASRLAAATYNEQFF. The V call is TRBV5-1, the J call TRBJ2-1; TRBD2 matches at 7 bases. The CDR3 consists of 15 residues. J gave up 2 bases and V 5 bases, and 7 bases lay outside the gene matches. Germline CDR1 and CDR2: SGHRS and YFSETQ.

This clone appeared a single time. V and J are TRBV27 and TRBJ2-1, with 8 bases that match TRBD2. Germline trimming cut 6 bases from V and 15 bases from J; bases unmatched to any gene: 10. The CDR3 has 12 amino acids. From germline, CDR1 is MNHEY and CDR2 SMNVEV (reference sequence). The CDR3 region has the DNA TGTGCCAGCAGCCCAAGTAGCGGGAATCTGTTCTTC. It yields the protein CASSPSSGNLFF.

The J gene is TRBJ2-2, the V gene TRBV18; tentatively, D is TRBD2 (7 bases). Germline loops: CDR1 KGHSH, CDR2 LQKENI. The CDR3 has 18 amino acids. The germline V and J ends were trimmed by 3 bases and 3 bases, with 20 bases remaining between them. Here the CDR3 reads CASSPTPAGARDTGELFF. The DNA of the CDR3 is TGTGCCAGCTCACCTACCCCGGCGGGGGCCAGAGACACCGGGGAGCTGTTTTTT.

CDR3 in DNA: TGTGCCAGCAGTGGTAGCGGGAGGGGTGTCCCCTACAATGAGCAGTTCTTC. It codes for CASSGSGRGVPYNEQFF. The rearrangement joins TRBV2 to TRBJ2-1; 11 bases line up with TRBD2. V gave up 4 bases and J gave up 2 bases; unmatched junction bases: 7. Germline V gives CDR1 SNHLY, CDR2 FYNNEI. The CDR3 length is 17 residues.

The rearrangement links TRBV5-1 to TRBJ1-2; D perhaps matches TRBD1 (5 bases). The CDR3 contains 16 residues. From germline, CDR1 is SGHRS and CDR2 YFSETQ. V dropped 0 bases and J dropped 4 bases, with 16 bases sitting between them. CDR3 in amino acids: CASSLATIGEGYGYTF. The DNA for the CDR3 is TGCGCCAGCAGCTTGGCCACGATAGGGGAGGGCTATGGCTACACCTTC.

This sequence joins TRBV30 and TRBJ1-2; 7 bases are shared with TRBD1. The CDR3 runs to 13 residues. J gave up 5 bases and V 2 bases, and 5 bases lay outside the gene matches. The germline gives CDR1 GTSNPN, CDR2 SVGIG (reference sequence). The DNA for the CDR3 is TGTGCCTGGAGTCGGGACAGCTTTTATGGCTACACCTTC. It translates to CAWSRDSFYGYTF.

The CDR3 DNA follows: TGTGCCAGCAGTTTTAGGCGGATATCCCTCTACGAGCAGTACTTC. Amino acid sequence: CASSFRRISLYEQYF. This chain joins TRBV28 and TRBJ2-7; no clear D. Trimming shortened V by 3 bases and J by 3 bases, and 15 bases separated the two germline ends. Germline V gene lookup returns CDR1 MDHEN and CDR2 SYDVKM. CDR3 length equals 15 residues.

This chain links TRBV7-9 with TRBJ1-2; D not resolved. Deletions cut 1 base from V and 6 bases from J, with 9 bases between. The CDR3 spans 13 residues. CDR1 is SEHNR and CDR2 is FQNEAQ in the germline V gene (reference sequence). The CDR3 here is CASSLGTYDGYTF. The CDR3, as DNA: TGTGCCAGCAGCTTAGGAACTTACGATGGCTACACCTTC.

On this clone: One end of the junction varies from germline; a read error may be responsible. V usage is TRBV7-7 and J usage is TRBJ2-7; D is uncertain. The CDR3 is 13 amino acids. CDR1 is SSHAT and CDR2 is FNYEAQ in the germline V gene (reference sequence). Here the CDR3 reads CASSLDTNREQYF. In nucleotides, the CDR3 is TGTGCTAGCAGCTTAGACACAAACCGAGAGCAGTACTTC.

The chain joins TRBV9 to TRBJ2-1; a possible D gene is TRBD2 (6 bases). The germline gives CDR1 SGDLS, CDR2 YYNGEE. Trimming removed 0 bases at V and 5 bases at J, with 18 bases between. This CDR3 is built from 17 residues. The chain's CDR3 is CASSVGRTRRGDNEQFF. DNA for the CDR3: TGTGCCAGCAGCGTAGGACGGACAAGGCGGGGAGACAATGAGCAGTTCTTC.

The chain is built from TRBV5-1 and TRBJ2-3, with 10 bases that match TRBD2. CDR3 length: 16 amino acids. Germline trimming cut 0 bases from V and 5 bases from J; bases unmatched to any gene: 6. Germline CDR1 is SGHRS and CDR2 is YFSETQ. CDR3 sequence reads: CASSLELAGLGDTQYF. The CDR3 DNA follows: TGCGCCAGCAGCTTGGAACTAGCGGGGCTTGGAGATACGCAGTATTTT.

This chain links TRBV7-2 with TRBJ2-4, with TRBD1 matching over 7 bases. There are 14 residues in the CDR3. The germline gives CDR1 SGHTA, CDR2 FQGNSA. The V gene end was trimmed by 2 bases and the J gene end by 4 bases; junction bases not matched to a gene: 2. As DNA, the CDR3 is TGTGCCAGCAGCTTATCGACAGGGAAAAACATTCAGTACTTC. It is translated as CASSLSTGKNIQYF.

The rearrangement links TRBV5-4 to TRBJ1-2; TRBD1 matches at 7 bases. V dropped 1 base and J dropped 4; count of bases not matched to a gene: 13. CDR3 length: 17 amino acids. CDR1 is SGHNT and CDR2 is YYREEE in the germline V gene (reference sequence). The CDR3 reads CASSLIVHGQVSYGYTF. In DNA, the CDR3 is TGTGCCAGCAGCTTGATCGTCCACGGACAGGTTAGCTATGGCTACACCTTC.

The CDR3: CASSVGGSYGYTF. The CDR3 DNA reads as TGTGCCAGCAGCGTAGGGGGCAGCTATGGCTACACCTTC. The V call is TRBV9, the J call TRBJ1-2; D is possibly TRBD1 (5 bases). V was pared by 0 bases and J by 4 bases, with 7 bases between. Germline CDR1 is SGDLS and CDR2 is YYNGEE. The CDR3 loop spans 13 amino acids.

This sequence joins TRBV7-9 and TRBJ1-4, with a weak D call TRBD1 (5 bases). Germline V gene lookup returns CDR1 SEHNR and CDR2 FQNEAQ (reference sequence). CDR3 size: 13 residues. Trimming removed 5 bases from V and 6 bases from J, with 10 bases in between. CDR3 in DNA: TGTGCCAGCAGCCCGAGACAGTATGAAAAACTGTTTTTT. Translation: CASSPRQYEKLFF. Filled out from reference TRBV7-9 and TRBJ1-4, the complete variable domain reads DTGVSQNPRHKITKRGQNVTFRCDPISEHNRLYWYRQTLGQGPEFLTYFQNEAQLEKSRLLSDRFSAERPKGSFSTLEIQRTEQGDSAMYLCASSPRQYEKLFFGSGTQLSVL.

The chain uses TRBV27 and TRBJ1-2, with D hard to call. V shed 2 bases and J shed 1 base, with 11 bases lying between them. The germline V gene encodes CDR1 MNHEY and CDR2 SMNVEV (reference sequence). The CDR3 loop spans 15 amino acids. Here the CDR3 reads CASSLIGGYNYGYTF. CDR3 coding DNA: TGTGCCAGCAGTTTAATAGGAGGCTATAACTATGGCTACACCTTC.

The chain recombines TRBV5-1 with TRBJ1-3, with D maybe TRBD1 (6 bases). CDR1 SGHRS and CDR2 YFSETQ come from the germline V gene. Trimming left V 1 base short and J 4 bases short, with 15 bases between. CDR3 length equals 16 residues. The CDR3 spells CASSLYTGNQGNTIYF. Written as DNA, the CDR3 is TGCGCCAGCAGCTTGTATACAGGGAACCAAGGAAACACCATATATTTT.

This clone appeared a few times. The V gene is TRBV28, the J gene TRBJ2-3; TRBD1 is a possible D gene (5 bases). Germline values: CDR1 MDHEN, CDR2 SYDVKM. The CDR3 is 13 residues long. V lost 4 bases and J 6 bases, leaving 11 bases between the germline ends. The CDR3 coding sequence is TGTGCCAGCAGTTCAGGACAAGGGGATACGCAGTATTTT. Its protein product is CASSSGQGDTQYF.

The chain uses TRBV5-8 and TRBJ1-6; the match to TRBD1 covers 7 bases. V gave up 1 base and J gave up 7 bases; unmatched junction bases: 2. The CDR3 length is 14 residues. Germline V gene data show CDR1 as SGHTS and CDR2 as YDEGEE. The chain's CDR3 is CASSLLQGNSPLHF. The CDR3 DNA is TGTGCCAGCAGCTTGTTACAGGGGAATTCACCCCTCCACTTT.

V gene TRBV19 combines with J gene TRBJ1-2, with 7 bases identical to TRBD1. The CDR3 has 16 residues. Looked up from germline, CDR1 is LNHDA and CDR2 is SQIVND (reference sequence). The J segment lost 4 bases and the V segment lost 6 bases, leaving 14 bases of the junction unmatched. In nucleotides, the CDR3 is TGTGCCAGTAGCATCCCCCGGACAGGCCGCGTCTATGGCTACACCTTC. Protein sequence: CASSIPRTGRVYGYTF.